The 17 T cell receptor beta chains reported below all come from one sample, sequenced in a study of control samples from healthy donors and cancer patients. Here immunoSEQ multiplex PCR was the method, and the copy in TCRdb shows in-frame clones only, minus some. Among around 50,000 clones listed, 65% to 90% were seen once. The sequenced material came from PBMCs. Source of these receptors: a woman aged 45-60 years with lung cancer.

V and J are TRBV2 and TRBJ1-2; D is possibly TRBD1 (6 bases). This CDR3 is 15 amino acids long. Deletions cut 0 bases from V and 3 bases from J, with 11 bases between. Germline values: CDR1 SNHLY, CDR2 FYNNEI. CDR3 in amino acids: CASSEAGRGDYGYTF. CDR3 coding DNA: TGTGCCAGCAGTGAAGCGGGCAGGGGTGACTATGGCTACACCTTC.

The chain joins TRBV6-4 to TRBJ2-3, with 10 bases identical to TRBD2. V lost 2 bases to trimming and J lost 4 bases; unmatched junction nucleotides: 6. CDR3 size: 16 residues. Germline V gene lookup returns CDR1 MRHNA and CDR2 SNTAGT. The CDR3, as DNA: TGTGCCAGCAGTGACAAGCCTAGCGGGGGACCAGATACGCAGTATTTT. Translating gives CASSDKPSGGPDTQYF.

V usage is TRBV5-1 and J usage is TRBJ2-7; D gene unclear. The V end lost 0 bases, the J end lost 1 base, and 8 bases lay between the germline ends. This CDR3 is built from 14 residues. CDR1 SGHRS and CDR2 YFSETQ come from the germline V gene. The CDR3 nucleotides read TGCGCCAGCAGCTTGGGCAGAAATTCCTACGAGCAGTACTTC. The encoded protein is CASSLGRNSYEQYF.

The rearrangement uses TRBV11-2 and TRBJ1-2, with unresolved D. This CDR3 comprises 13 residues. V was shortened by 4 bases and J by 7 bases, with 13 bases between the two germline ends. Per the germline V gene, CDR1 is SGHAT and CDR2 is FQNNGV. CDR3 sequence (DNA): TGTGCCAGCAGCTCCGCCGGGTTGGCTGGCTACACCTTC. It specifies CASSSAGLAGYTF.

The genes are TRBV10-3 and TRBJ2-5, with D perhaps matching TRBD2 (5 bases). This CDR3 is 12 amino acids long. Germline V lookup: CDR1 ENHRY, CDR2 SYGVKD. The V and J ends lost 4 bases and 5 bases respectively, with 8 bases between them. CDR3 amino acids: CAISAEDETQYF. CDR3 nucleotide sequence: TGTGCCATCAGTGCGGAGGACGAGACCCAGTACTTC.

The CDR3 region has the DNA TGCGCCAGCAGCCAAGATTGGGGGTACAATTCACCCCTCCACTTT. This gives the protein CASSQDWGYNSPLHF. The V call is TRBV4-3, the J call TRBJ1-6; possibly TRBD1 for D (5 bases). The CDR3 runs to 15 residues. Trimming cost V 0 bases and J 7 bases, with 10 bases left between them. Looked up from germline, CDR1 is LGHNA and CDR2 is YSLEER.

The chain carries TRBV6-5 and TRBJ1-1; unclear D gene. Germline CDR1 is MNHEY and CDR2 is SVGAGI. Deletions cut 6 bases from V and 1 base from J, with 9 bases between. The CDR3 has 13 residues. The CDR3: CASRIYENTEAFF. DNA of the CDR3: TGTGCCAGCAGAATTTACGAGAACACTGAAGCTTTCTTT.

This clone was found a few times. This chain uses TRBV7-9 with TRBJ2-7; the match to TRBD2 covers 7 bases. This CDR3 is built from 14 residues. Germline V gene sequence: CDR1 SEHNR, CDR2 FQNEAQ (reference sequence). With V trimmed by 5 bases and J by 7 bases, 11 bases remained unmatched. DNA of the CDR3: TGTGCCAGCAGCGATGGACTAGAGGGCAGGGAGCAGTACTTC. This gives the protein CASSDGLEGREQYF.

By frequency in the sample, this clone is medium-sized. The gene calls are TRBV6-6 and TRBJ1-1; D uncertain. The CDR3 has 11 amino acids. Between the trimmed V and J ends, which lost 5 bases and 8 bases, there was a span of 9 bases. CDR1 and CDR2 from the germline V gene are MNHNY and SVGAGI (reference sequence). CDR3 nucleotide sequence: TGTGCCAGCAGTACTTTAAACGAAGCTTTCTTT. Translation gives CASSTLNEAFF.

The rearrangement links TRBV24-1 to TRBJ1-4, with 7 nucleotides matching TRBD1. With V trimmed by 4 bases and J by 5 bases, 6 bases remained unmatched. CDR1 KGHDR and CDR2 SFDVKD come from the germline V gene. The CDR3 has 15 residues. This chain's CDR3 is CATSDKTGSNEKLFF. The CDR3 bases are TGTGCCACCAGTGACAAGACAGGGTCAAATGAAAAACTGTTTTTT.

The chain couples TRBV6-2 or TRBV6-3 to TRBJ1-2; D call uncertain. CDR3 length: 13 amino acids. V was pared by 3 bases and J by 8 bases, with 13 bases between. Germline loops: CDR1 MNHEY, CDR2 SVGEGT. CDR3 sequence reads: CASSYQGIGGYTF. The CDR3 DNA is TGTGCCAGCAGTTATCAAGGGATTGGGGGCTACACCTTC.

The chain carries TRBV5-1 and TRBJ2-3; D is uncertain. Germline CDR1 and CDR2: SGHRS and YFSETQ. The CDR3 length is 12 residues. V was trimmed by 3 bases and J by 2 bases, leaving 4 bases between them. DNA of the CDR3: TGCGCCAGCAGCTATGACACAGATACGCAGTATTTT. Translated: CASSYDTDTQYF.

The genes are TRBV30 and TRBJ1-1; D is possibly TRBD1 (6 bases). CDR1 and CDR2 (germline): GTSNPN, SVGIG (reference sequence). This CDR3 is built from 14 residues. Trimming removed 4 bases from V and 4 bases from J, with 16 bases in between. As DNA, the CDR3 is TGTGCCTGGACCCTAGGGGGACTTAGCACTGAAGCTTTCTTT. This gives the protein CAWTLGGLSTEAFF.

This rearrangement joins TRBV6-1 to TRBJ2-7, with TRBD1 matching 9 bases. Germline CDR1 reads MNHNS; CDR2 reads SASEGT. V lost 2 bases to trimming and J lost 8 bases; unmatched junction nucleotides: 10. The CDR3 extends over 15 amino acids. The CDR3 loop is CASSERFGQGIKQYF. CDR3 nucleotide sequence: TGTGCCAGCAGTGAAAGATTCGGACAGGGGATTAAGCAGTACTTC.

The chain carries TRBV12-3 or TRBV12-4 and TRBJ2-2; D is perhaps TRBD2 (6 bases). V was pared by 7 bases and J by 5 bases, with 8 bases between. The CDR3 covers 12 residues. The CDR3 DNA follows: TGTGCCAGCAATCGGGGGACCGGGGAGCTGTTTTTT. Translated, it gives CASNRGTGELFF.

This chain connects TRBV7-2 to TRBJ1-3; D is ambiguous. CDR1 is SGHTA, CDR2 FQGNSA, per germline. The CDR3 runs 15 residues. Trimming pared 2 bases from V and 0 bases from J, leaving 8 bases between. CDR3 nucleotide sequence: TGTGCCAGCAGCTTACACGGATCCTCTGGAAACACCATATATTTT. Its protein product is CASSLHGSSGNTIYF.

The chain combines TRBV29-1 with TRBJ2-7, with D possibly TRBD2 on 5 matching bases. CDR1 and CDR2 from the germline V gene are SQVTM and ANQGSEA. This CDR3 contains 14 residues. Trimming took 4 bases from V and 3 from J, leaving 16 bases between them. CDR3 sequence reads: CSVGWAGEGYEQYF. The CDR3 region has the DNA TGCAGCGTTGGTTGGGCAGGTGAGGGCTACGAGCAGTACTTC.